The T cell receptor (beta chain) under discussion was sequenced for a study of CXCR4 blockade with PD-1 therapy in pancreatic cancer. Notes on the study in general: Tumors were clonally expanded, mean approximately 0.14 versus 0.053 in healthy blood.

The assay was immunoSEQ multiplex PCR, and TCRdb's table has in-frame clones only and misses some. The sample holds about 5,200 clones; about 44% are singletons and the top ten take around 8.5%. Comments on this clone: The antigen is not known.

This TCR was recovered from a human donor with pancreatic ductal adenocarcinoma. The specimen was tumor tissue.

In DNA, the CDR3 is TGCAGCGTTGAAAAGGGCAGTGACTATGGCTACACCTTC. The encoded protein is CSVEKGSDYGYTF. V and J are TRBV29-1 and TRBJ1-2; D is uncertain. CDR1 is SQVTM and CDR2 is ANQGSEA in the germline V gene. V was trimmed by 2 bases and J by 3 bases, leaving 10 bases between them. This CDR3 comprises 13 residues.